This T cell receptor (beta chain) was retrieved from a study of T cell clones after liver transplantation. As for the study in general: Immunosuppression withdrawal was tried within 2 years after liver transplantation in this trial. Post-transplant blood was tracked for graft-donor-reactive T cell clones identified in a pre-transplant mixed lymphocyte reaction. Apart from a few HCV-positive recipients, transplants were for non-autoimmune, non-viral reasons.

Of note for this clone: Its target is not known.

Findings of the study overall: Post-transplant, graft-donor-reactive CD4 TCRbeta sequences in blood dropped significantly in most of the 8 subjects.

Profiling relied on immunoSEQ multiplex PCR, and the TCRdb table lists in-frame clones only, not all of them. The sample holds around 110,000 clones, 90% seen once. Germline lookup yields CDR1 LGHNA and CDR2 YSLEER. With 0 bases removed from V and 0 bases from J, the gap between germline ends came to 11 bases. CDR3 size: 17 residues. The J gene is TRBJ1-4, the V gene TRBV4-3; D is unresolved. Sequences were derived from CD4+ T cells from blood, sampled 12 months after liver transplant. The sequence was collected from a human patient who received a liver transplant. Some of the T cells might come from the graft donor. In DNA, the CDR3 is TGCGCCAGCAGCCAAGAGCTCCACCCCCCAACTAATGAAAAACTGTTTTTT. As protein: CASSQELHPPTNEKLFF.